Listed here is a single TCR beta chain. V lost 6 bases, J lost 2 bases, and 20 bases lay in between. CDR3 size: 16 residues. Germline values: CDR1 MGHRA, CDR2 YSYEKL. The sample originates from a study of blood T cell repertoires in COVID-19. In the study overall: Donors in the United States, Italy and Spain gave samples during acute or convalescent COVID-19.

The protocol was immunoSEQ multiplex PCR, while the TCRdb copy is restricted to in-frame clones and leaves out a portion. Of some 300,000 clones detected, 90% appear once; the ten largest clones hold approximately 4%. What was sequenced was PBMCs or T cells enriched from blood (not recorded which). The rearrangement uses TRBV4-1 and TRBJ2-7; D is perhaps TRBD1 (5 bases). The clonotype originates from a woman younger than 30 with acute COVID-19. The CDR3 protein is CASSRLGLNRTYEQYF. The CDR3, as DNA: TGCGCCAGCAGTCGATTAGGCCTTAACAGGACCTACGAGCAGTACTTC.